Sequencing of this T cell receptor beta chain was carried out in a study of blood T cells in healthy people across ages. Study findings and constraints: Unsorted PBMC input precluded a conclusive naive versus antigen-experienced comparison. Samples with more naive T cells showed higher observed beta diversity.

This CDR3 region has 16 residues. V lost 1 base to trimming and J lost 0 bases, with 10 bases between them. Germline-derived CDR1 and CDR2 are SGHTA and FQGNSA. Together with a sample-barcoded 5' primer, a J-beta primer mix was included in a second PCR lasting roughly 6 to 12 cycles. All cDNA molecules were each tagged by a template-switch adaptor with 12 random nucleotides. CDR3-containing paired-end reads numbered at least 3 million in each sample. One entry per CDR3 protein, called by TCRdb with MiXCR from the 5' RACE reads. The sample has 1.5 million to 1.8 million distinct CDR3 sequences; less than 45% are singletons. Worth noting for this clonotype: Its antigen is as yet unknown.

What was sequenced was blood. This clonotype was sampled from a woman younger than 35 in good health. The chain couples TRBV7-2 to TRBJ2-4; unclear D gene. The CDR3 is CASSLVGILAKNIQYF. Written as DNA, the CDR3 is TGTGCCAGCAGCTTAGTAGGGATCCTAGCCAAAAACATTCAGTACTTC.